The present entry profiles one T cell receptor beta chain with its context. Its antigen is undetermined. These data come from a study of chemoradiotherapy in HPV16-positive cancers. Regarding the study as a whole: Only a couple of HPV16-positive patients supplied the functional HPV-specificity definition.

Sequencing was performed with immunoSEQ multiplex PCR; in TCRdb, only in-frame clones are kept and a portion is missing. The sample yields about 4,700 clones, over 70% seen once. The source material was tumor tissue, sampled from a patient who underwent chemoradiotherapy. The clonotype comes from a human donor with HPV-associated anogenital cancer.

This chain's CDR3 is CASSETRGLDEKLFF. For the CDR3, the DNA is TGCGCCAGCAGTGAGACAAGGGGTCTTGATGAAAAACTGTTTTTT. This rearrangement joins TRBV10-1 to TRBJ1-4; a possible D gene is TRBD1 (5 bases). Germline lookup yields CDR1 WNHNN and CDR2 SYGVQD (reference sequence). CDR3 length: 15 amino acids. The germline V and J ends were trimmed by 2 bases and 6 bases, with 13 bases remaining between them.